This TCR beta chain was sequenced during a study of Tregs in tolerant kidney transplant recipients. General study results and limits: Findings come from small patient numbers and require larger validation.

Germline V gene data show CDR1 as ENHRY and CDR2 as SYGVKD. CDR3 length: 15 amino acids. The V end was cut by 3 bases, the J end by 6 bases, with 17 bases between. As concerns this clone: Its antigen remains unidentified.

The table came from immunoSEQ multiplex PCR; TCRdb's copy has only in-frame clones and leaves some out. This sample has approximately 99,000 clones, with nearly 90% found just once. This material consisted of CD4+ T cells from blood, taken before the transplant. The rearrangement links TRBV10-3 to TRBJ1-1; D remains ambiguous. The source of this sequence is a human donor who received a combined kidney and bone marrow transplant. CDR3 region: CAISESSEVVAEAFF. The CDR3 DNA reads as TGTGCCATCAGTGAAAGCTCGGAGGTGGTCGCTGAAGCTTTCTTT.